The rows below give T cell receptor beta chains drawn from one sample of a study of cytomegalovirus exposure and HLA in healthy donors. Libraries were prepared by immunoSEQ multiplex PCR; TCRdb keeps only in-frame clonotypes and omits some of them. This table holds about 76,000 clones, around 80% found once. The sequencing input was PBMCs. Every receptor here comes from a male donor in good health and CMV-seropositive. The CDR3 runs from the conserved cysteine through the conserved F or W. Each record gives: J gene, clone size, V gene, D gene, CDR3 DNA, CDR3 protein. A D gene is named only where the DNA matches it firmly. Clone size is given for some rows only: seen once, a few or many times, or a class if the clone is expanded.

j_gene: TRBJ2-7
abundance: -
v_gene: TRBV6-1
d_gene: TRBD1
CDR3nt: TGTGCCAGCAATGGACAGGGGGACTACGAGCAGTACTTC
CDR3aa: CASNGQGDYEQYF

j_gene: TRBJ2-1
abundance: -
v_gene: TRBV5-5
d_gene: TRBD2
CDR3nt: TGTGCCAGCAGCTTGAGTAGGCGGGAGGGCCCCTACAATGAGCAGTTCTTC
CDR3aa: CASSLSRREGPYNEQFF

j_gene: TRBJ2-1
abundance: -
v_gene: TRBV11-2
d_gene: TRBD2
CDR3nt: TGTGCCAGCAGCTTCCGCGGGAGAGCCAATGAGCAGTTCTTC
CDR3aa: CASSFRGRANEQFF

j_gene: TRBJ2-7
abundance: -
v_gene: TRBV6-5
d_gene: TRBD1
CDR3nt: TGTGCCAGCCGTAGCCCAGGGACAGGGTCGAGCGAGCAGTACTTC
CDR3aa: CASRSPGTGSSEQYF

j_gene: TRBJ1-1
abundance: -
v_gene: TRBV4-1
d_gene: -
CDR3nt: TGCGCCAGCAGCCACCCAGGGGTGGGGACTGAAGCTTTCTTT
CDR3aa: CASSHPGVGTEAFF

j_gene: TRBJ1-2
abundance: -
v_gene: TRBV6-5
d_gene: TRBD1
CDR3nt: TGTGCCAGCAGGTTGGGACAGGGGGTTGGCTACACCTTC
CDR3aa: CASRLGQGVGYTF

j_gene: TRBJ1-6
abundance: few
v_gene: TRBV5-4
d_gene: -
CDR3nt: TGTGCCAGCAGCTTGGACGCGGGCCCCAATTCACCCCTCCACTTT
CDR3aa: CASSLDAGPNSPLHF

j_gene: TRBJ1-1
abundance: -
v_gene: TRBV30
d_gene: -
CDR3nt: TGTGCCTGGAGTATTAGGGGAAGCACTGAAGCTTTCTTT
CDR3aa: CAWSIRGSTEAFF

j_gene: TRBJ1-2
abundance: -
v_gene: TRBV7-2
d_gene: -
CDR3nt: TGTGCCAGCAGCCGAGACAGAGTCTATGGCTACACCTTC
CDR3aa: CASSRDRVYGYTF

j_gene: TRBJ2-7
abundance: -
v_gene: TRBV7-2
d_gene: -
CDR3nt: TGTGCCAGCAGCTTAGGACCCCGGGGCGAGCAGTACTTC
CDR3aa: CASSLGPRGEQYF

j_gene: TRBJ1-1
abundance: few
v_gene: TRBV5-6
d_gene: -
CDR3nt: TGTGCCAGCAGCTCAGTATCTGAAGCTTTCTTT
CDR3aa: CASSSVSEAFF

j_gene: TRBJ2-5
abundance: -
v_gene: TRBV5-1
d_gene: TRBD1
CDR3nt: TGCGCCAGCAGCTCGAACTACCCGGGACAGGGTGGGATGGAGACCCAGTACTTC
CDR3aa: CASSSNYPGQGGMETQYF

j_gene: TRBJ2-5
abundance: medium-sized
v_gene: TRBV15
d_gene: TRBD2
CDR3nt: TGTGCCACCAGTCCGACTAGCCACCAAGAGACCCAGTACTTC
CDR3aa: CATSPTSHQETQYF

j_gene: TRBJ2-7
abundance: -
v_gene: TRBV10-3
d_gene: TRBD1
CDR3nt: TGTGCCATCAGTGGAACCGACAGGGCTTCCTACGAGCAGTACTTC
CDR3aa: CAISGTDRASYEQYF

j_gene: TRBJ2-7
abundance: -
v_gene: TRBV9
d_gene: TRBD2
CDR3nt: TGTGCCAGCAGCGTACGGGAGGTCTACACCGAGCAGTACTTC
CDR3aa: CASSVREVYTEQYF

j_gene: TRBJ2-3
abundance: -
v_gene: TRBV6-4
d_gene: -
CDR3nt: TGTGCCAGCAGTGACCCGGGGGATAGCACAGATACGCAGTATTTT
CDR3aa: CASSDPGDSTDTQYF